Presented here are 11 T cell receptor beta chains from one specimen sequenced in a study of blood T cells in healthy people across ages. Combining a sample-barcoded 5' primer with a J-beta primer mix, a second PCR ran for roughly 6 to 12 cycles. TCRdb re-analysed the 5' RACE reads in MiXCR, keeping a single row per CDR3 protein. This table holds 1.5 million or so distinct CDR3 sequences, approximately 39% found once. The material sequenced was blood. These receptors were collected from a woman aged 18-30 years in good health.

This clonotype was counted between two and nine times. This chain links TRBV12-3 or TRBV12-4 with TRBJ2-2; D is possibly TRBD1 or TRBD2 (6 bases each). Trimming stripped 5 bases from V and 3 bases from J, with 10 bases between. This CDR3 is 14 amino acids long. CDR3 coding DNA: TGTGCCAGCAGTAGGGGGGAGGACACCGGGGAGCTGTTTTTT. Protein product: CASSRGEDTGELFF.

V usage is TRBV12-3 or TRBV12-4 and J usage is TRBJ1-6, with D possibly being TRBD1 (6 bases). There are 16 residues in the CDR3. Trimming cost V 4 bases and J 5 bases, with 15 bases left between them. The CDR3 spells CASSSTKTGDNSPLHF. The CDR3 nucleotides read TGTGCCAGCAGTTCTACGAAGACAGGAGATAATTCACCCCTCCACTTT.

The chain couples TRBV20-1 to TRBJ2-3; D is undetermined. With 6 bases removed from V and 6 bases from J, the gap between germline ends came to 4 bases. Germline values: CDR1 DFQATT, CDR2 SNEGSKA (reference sequence). CDR3 length: 9 amino acids. The CDR3 DNA is TGCAGTGCCGGGGATACGCAGTATTTT. Protein: CSAGDTQYF.

The V call is TRBV4-3, the J call TRBJ2-5; D unresolved. CDR3 size: 13 residues. V was shortened by 10 bases and J by 4 bases, with 16 bases between the two germline ends. Germline V gene lookup returns CDR1 LGHNA and CDR2 YSLEER. The CDR3: CATSGSLGETQYF. The CDR3 DNA reads TGCGCCACCTCCGGGTCTCTAGGAGAGACCCAGTACTTC.

This chain connects TRBV18 to TRBJ2-3, with a possible D match to TRBD2 (6 bases). V lost 3 bases and J lost 0, with 19 bases in between. CDR1 is KGHSH, CDR2 LQKENI, per germline. The CDR3 runs 18 residues. CDR3 sequence (DNA): TGTGCCAGCTCACCTCGGACTGGCGGGACGACTAGCACAGATACGCAGTATTTT. Protein: CASSPRTGGTTSTDTQYF.

The chain employs TRBV6-2 or TRBV6-3 and TRBJ1-1; D remains unclear. Trimming took 4 bases from V and 1 from J, leaving 10 bases between them. This CDR3 region has 14 residues. The germline CDR1 and CDR2 sequences are MNHEY and SVGEGT. CDR3 sequence reads: CASSSPTTNTEAFF. CDR3 DNA sequence: TGTGCCAGCAGTTCCCCCACAACGAACACTGAAGCTTTCTTT.

The chain uses TRBV5-1 and TRBJ2-1, with TRBD2 matching over 8 bases. Trimming at V came to 0 bases and at J to 8 bases, leaving 4 bases not matched to a gene. CDR1 is SGHRS and CDR2 is YFSETQ in the germline V gene. The CDR3 is 14 residues long. CDR3 protein: CASSLAGTRYEQFF. The CDR3 nucleotides are TGCGCCAGCAGCTTGGCCGGGACTAGATATGAGCAGTTCTTC.

This chain links TRBV9 with TRBJ2-1, with TRBD2 matching 7 bases. With 0 bases clipped from V and 13 bases from J, the junction kept 13 bases outside the gene matches. Germline V gene sequence: CDR1 SGDLS, CDR2 YYNGEE. The CDR3 has 15 residues. CDR3: CASSVAAGVQETQFF. The CDR3 bases are TGTGCCAGCAGCGTAGCGGCGGGAGTACAAGAGACCCAGTTCTTC.

This clonotype has a single count. This rearrangement joins TRBV5-6 to TRBJ2-1; TRBD1 agrees at 12 bases. Per germline, CDR1 SGHDT and CDR2 YYEEEE. V lost 6 bases, J lost 6 bases, and 7 bases stayed unmatched. This CDR3 comprises 15 residues. The CDR3 loop is CASTMGTGGVNEQFF. The CDR3 DNA reads TGTGCCAGCACTATGGGGACAGGGGGCGTCAATGAGCAGTTCTTC.

The V and J genes are TRBV6-1 and TRBJ2-1, with D perhaps TRBD2 (5 bases). Germline values: CDR1 MNHNS, CDR2 SASEGT. CDR3 length equals 15 residues. V gave up 8 bases and J gave up 9 bases, with 23 bases separating them. CDR3 sequence (DNA): TGTGCCAGCTCGCGGTCGAGCGGTTTGAGTGGTGAGCAGTTCTTC. Its protein product is CASSRSSGLSGEQFF.

This clonotype was counted only a few times. The gene calls are TRBV16 and TRBJ2-7; no definite D call. The CDR3 extends over 13 amino acids. CDR1 is KGHSY, CDR2 FQNENV, per germline. With 1 base removed from V and 4 bases from J, the gap between germline ends came to 8 bases. CDR3 sequence (DNA): TGTGCCAGCAGCCAATATCAGCCGTACGAGCAGTACTTC. It specifies CASSQYQPYEQYF.